The sequence of this T cell receptor beta chain was determined in a study of a mutant IDH1 vaccine in newly diagnosed glioma (dated by TCRdb to about 2021). General notes on the study: Eight vaccinations were administered to patients in weeks 1, 3, 5, 7, 11, 15, 19 and 23, corresponding to visits V03 through V10. Vaccination began 4-6 weeks after radiotherapy alone, or alongside temozolomide cycles in the chemotherapy-containing groups. Of the approximately 30 treated patients, about 62% were male and around 40% were female, and the mean age was approximately 39 years. Prior to enrollment, standard therapy consisting of radiotherapy alone, temozolomide alone, or radiochemotherapy with temozolomide had been administered to patients, with the combination being received by most patients. Peripheral blood samples were drawn at six visits, namely V03 (baseline), V05, V07, V10, V12 and V13. For exploratory analyses, about 25 treated patients had longitudinal TCRB deep sequencing done wherever samples were available.

Library prep was done by the immunoSEQ multiplex PCR assay. Rearranged TCR beta chain sequences were amplified with the hsTCRB Kit following the manufacturer's protocol. TCRB libraries were sequenced on an Illumina MiSeq. The paper's data handling went like this. The kit vendor's proprietary platform handled demultiplexing, trimming and gene mapping. TCRdb re-hosts the immuneACCESS table, in-frame sequences only. Its copies lack some clones; in the studies checked, an unresolved V gene accounts for under half of them, and the cause for the rest is not known. V and J calls and clone size are given by that table; D and trimming were obtained from the DNA. Present in this sample are under 150,000 clones, roughly 90% of which were seen just once. In total, the top ten clones hold around 0.6% of the sample. The label giving this sample's time point can be read as: week 11, during vaccination. A 20-mer mutant IDH1 peptide at 300 micrograms in Montanide made up each vaccine dose, which was injected subcutaneously together with topical imiquimod. The donors had newly diagnosed IDH1-mutant astrocytomas of WHO grade 3 or 4 that showed loss of nuclear ATRX. The samples were drawn from NOA16, a multicentre, single-arm, open-label phase I trial in Germany that tested a mutant IDH1 peptide vaccine in humans for the first time. The DNeasy Blood and Tissue Kit was used to extract genomic DNA from EDTA blood for TCRB sequencing.

As for this clone: Its antigen remains undetermined. Qualities for individual bases were not recorded, and no much larger clone is one base off.

Overall study results and their limits: No apparent relationship was observed between pseudoprogression and alterations in the top peripheral T cell clonotypes detected by TCRB sequencing. The authors noted that analyses of patient blood samples could not be reproduced because of sample limitations. Availability determined which PBMC samples were chosen for TCRB deep sequencing. Immune responses induced by the vaccine were seen in around 94% of patients across multiple MHC alleles.

The sample consisted of PBMCs, taken from a glioma patient whose treatment included an IDH1 peptide vaccine. This receptor was taken from a woman aged 45-65 years with glioma.

This receptor carries the CDR3 CASSLRGLSNQPQHF. The DNA is as follows: TGTGCCAGCAGTTTGCGGGGATTGAGCAATCAGCCCCAGCATTTT. In this chain, TRBV27 is recombined with TRBJ1-5, with the D gene not clear enough to name. V drops 3 bases and J drops 1 base, leaving 10 bases in between. Spanning cysteine to phenylalanine, the CDR3 consists of 15 amino acids. The CDR3 DNA has 45 bases and is translated from base 1. The germline V gene (reference sequence) yields MNHEY for CDR1 and SMNVEV for CDR2.